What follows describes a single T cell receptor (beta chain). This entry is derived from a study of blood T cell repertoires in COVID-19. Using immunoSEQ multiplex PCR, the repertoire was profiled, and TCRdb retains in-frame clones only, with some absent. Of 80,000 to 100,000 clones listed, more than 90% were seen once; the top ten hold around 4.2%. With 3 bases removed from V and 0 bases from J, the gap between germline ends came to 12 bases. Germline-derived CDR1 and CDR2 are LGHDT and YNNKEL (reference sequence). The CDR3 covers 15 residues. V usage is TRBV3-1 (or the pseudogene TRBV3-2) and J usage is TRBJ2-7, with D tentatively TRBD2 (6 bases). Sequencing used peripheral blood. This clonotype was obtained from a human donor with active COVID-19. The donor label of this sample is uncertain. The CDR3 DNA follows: TGTGCCAGCAGCCATTCGGGACTCTCCTCCTACGAGCAGTACTTC. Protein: CASSHSGLSSYEQYF.